Shown below are 2 T cell receptor beta chains from a single sample sequenced in a study of cytomegalovirus exposure and HLA in healthy donors. The study ran its PCR with 60 Vbeta and 13 Jbeta primers. Method: immunoSEQ multiplex PCR; TCRdb's copy keeps in-frame clones and lacks some. Of around 70,000 clones in the sample, 55% to 75% are singletons; the top ten hold 12%. The source material was PBMCs. Receptors originate from a woman in her forties in good health and CMV-seropositive.

The rearrangement uses TRBV19 and TRBJ1-5; TRBD1 is a possible D gene (5 bases). V was shortened by 5 bases and J by 4 bases, with 6 bases between the two germline ends. This CDR3 spans 12 amino acids. Germline V gene data show CDR1 as LNHDA and CDR2 as SQIVND (reference sequence). DNA of the CDR3: TGTGCCAGTAGTGACAGAAATCAGCCCCAGCATTTT. Translation: CASSDRNQPQHF. The complete variable domain, with remaining parts taken from reference TRBV19 and TRBJ1-5, reads DGGITQSPKYLFRKEGQNVTLSCEQNLNHDAMYWYRQDPGQGLRLIYYSQIVNDFQKGDIAEGYSVSREKKESFPLTVTSAQKNPTAFYLCASSDRNQPQHFGDGTRLSIL.

The rearrangement uses TRBV18 and TRBJ2-7; 9 bases align to TRBD1. Germline CDR1 and CDR2: KGHSH and LQKENI. V trimming: 3 bases; J trimming: 7 bases; junction bases outside the gene matches: 7. The CDR3 sequence is 14 residues long. CDR3 sequence: CASSPLGQGSEQYF. The CDR3 DNA follows: TGTGCCAGCTCACCTCTAGGACAGGGGAGTGAGCAGTACTTC.